The 16 T cell receptor beta chains below come from one sample, sequenced in a study of long-term antiretroviral therapy in people with HIV. Running of the v3.0 immunoSEQ assay took place at survey level. Sequencing was performed with immunoSEQ multiplex PCR; in TCRdb, only in-frame clones are kept and a portion is missing. The sample includes 6,000 to 8,500 clones, roughly 80% of them seen just once. The sample was unsorted PBMCs, taken about 2.6 years before starting antiretroviral therapy. All receptors derive from a man in his forties with HIV.

This chain joins TRBV5-1 and TRBJ1-2; no clear D. Germline V gene sequence: CDR1 SGHRS, CDR2 YFSETQ. CDR3 size: 15 residues. V was clipped by 0 bases and J by 3 bases, with 12 bases between them. In DNA, the CDR3 is TGCGCCAGCAGCTTGGATAACGGGAGAGACTATGGCTACACCTTC. The encoded protein is CASSLDNGRDYGYTF. The full variable domain, in which reference TRBV5-1 and TRBJ1-2 provide the parts outside the CDR3, is KAGVTQTPRYLIKTRGQQVTLSCSPISGHRSVSWYQQTPGQGLQFLFEYFSETQRNKGNFPGRFSGRQFSNSRSEMNVSTLELGDSALYLCASSLDNGRDYGYTFGSGTRLTVV.

The CDR3 reads CASSLDGNEQYF. The DNA of the CDR3 is TGTGCCAGCAGTTTAGATGGGAACGAGCAGTACTTC. The chain carries TRBV27 and TRBJ2-7; the D is unclear. In germline, CDR1 is MNHEY, CDR2 SMNVEV (reference sequence). The CDR3 spans 12 residues. The germline V and J ends were trimmed by 2 bases and 5 bases, with 7 bases remaining between them.

The chain combines TRBV5-4 with TRBJ2-7; D is undetermined. With 1 base removed from V and 0 bases from J, the gap between germline ends came to 8 bases. CDR1 is SGHNT and CDR2 is YYREEE in the germline V gene (reference sequence). CDR3 size: 14 residues. The CDR3 spells CASSLSPNSYEQYF. In DNA form, the CDR3 reads TGTGCCAGCAGCTTGTCCCCGAACTCCTACGAGCAGTACTTC.

This chain joins TRBV6-1 and TRBJ2-7; 9 bases align to TRBD1. This CDR3 region has 14 residues. J gave up 4 bases and V 6 bases, and 7 bases lay outside the gene matches. Germline lookup yields CDR1 MNHNS and CDR2 SASEGT. CDR3 coding DNA: TGTGCCAGCAGGGGGGGACAGGGTTTATACGAGCAGTACTTC. It encodes CASRGGQGLYEQYF.

The rearrangement joins TRBV25-1 to TRBJ2-7, with D perhaps matching TRBD1 (5 bases). Trimming took off 4 bases at V and 6 bases at J, with 10 bases between the two ends. The CDR3 contains 12 residues. Germline CDR1 is MGHDK and CDR2 is SYGVNS. DNA for the CDR3: TGTGCCAGCAGTGGGGGCTCTGGCGAGCAGTACTTC. As protein: CASSGGSGEQYF.

The rearrangement links TRBV19 to TRBJ2-3; TRBD2 matches at 12 bases. This CDR3 spans 15 amino acids. Germline CDR1 and CDR2: LNHDA and SQIVND (reference sequence). With V trimmed by 1 base and J by 4 bases, 0 bases remained unmatched. CDR3 DNA: TGTGCCAGTAGTATAGGACTAGCGGGGGCAGATACGCAGTATTTT. It is translated as CASSIGLAGADTQYF. The variable domain in full, completed from reference TRBV19 and TRBJ2-3, reads DGGITQSPKYLFRKEGQNVTLSCEQNLNHDAMYWYRQDPGQGLRLIYYSQIVNDFQKGDIAEGYSVSREKKESFPLTVTSAQKNPTAFYLCASSIGLAGADTQYFGPGTRLTVL.

The chain couples TRBV30 to TRBJ1-6; D gene unclear. The CDR3 length is 14 residues. CDR1 and CDR2 (germline): GTSNPN, SVGIG (reference sequence). V dropped 1 base and J dropped 7 bases, with 11 bases sitting between them. CDR3 region: CAWSATVTNSPLHF. DNA for the CDR3: TGTGCCTGGAGTGCTACAGTCACAAATTCACCCCTCCACTTT.

This sequence joins TRBV6-5 and TRBJ1-5; D gene uncertain. Trimming took off 8 bases at V and 0 bases at J, with 8 bases between the two ends. The germline V gene has CDR1 MNHEY and CDR2 SVGAGI. This CDR3 is built from 13 residues. CDR3 DNA: TGTGCCAGCCGGCGGTATAGCAATCAGCCCCAGCATTTT. Amino acid sequence: CASRRYSNQPQHF.

This chain links TRBV5-6 with TRBJ2-1; the match to TRBD2 covers 12 bases. Germline loops: CDR1 SGHDT, CDR2 YYEEEE. Trimming removed 0 bases from V and 8 bases from J; junction bases left unmatched: 3. This CDR3 has 15 residues. The CDR3 spells CASSLVTSGGHEQFF. DNA of the CDR3: TGTGCCAGCAGCTTGGTGACTAGCGGGGGACATGAGCAGTTCTTC.

The chain uses TRBV5-1 and TRBJ2-7, with 9 bases lining up with TRBD1. The V and J ends lost 4 bases and 6 bases, in that order; junction bases with no gene match: 5. This CDR3 is built from 13 residues. Germline V gene sequence: CDR1 SGHRS, CDR2 YFSETQ. CDR3 sequence: CASSQSTGGEQYF. The CDR3 DNA follows: TGCGCCAGCAGCCAATCGACAGGGGGCGAGCAGTACTTC.

The sample holds one count of this clone. Here the CDR3 DNA reads TGTGCCAGCAGGGTAGGGGGGAACACTGAAGCTTTCTTT. Translating gives CASRVGGNTEAFF. The chain recombines TRBV6-6 with TRBJ1-1, with TRBD1 as a possible D gene (6 bases). The length of the CDR3 is 13 residues. In germline, CDR1 is MNHNY, CDR2 SVGAGI (reference sequence). With 6 bases removed from V and 1 base from J, the gap between germline ends came to 9 bases.

V gene TRBV28 combines with J gene TRBJ1-6, with D hard to call. The CDR3 spans 15 residues. Trimming cost V 3 bases and J 7 bases, with 13 bases left between them. The germline CDR1 and CDR2 sequences are MDHEN and SYDVKM. The CDR3 spells CASSLLVPQNSPLHF. For the CDR3, the DNA is TGTGCCAGCAGTTTGCTAGTGCCCCAGAATTCACCCCTCCACTTT.

Only a few counts were recorded for this clone. V and J are TRBV7-9 and TRBJ1-3; D unresolved. The CDR3 contains 13 residues. Trimming left V 6 bases short and J 0 bases short, with 6 bases between. Looked up from germline, CDR1 is SEHNR and CDR2 is FQNEAQ (reference sequence). CDR3 residues: CASSPSSGNTIYF. The CDR3 DNA reads TGTGCCAGCAGTCCAAGCTCTGGAAACACCATATATTTT.

J is TRBJ1-3 and V is TRBV30; D is unresolved. The V end was cut by 0 bases, the J end by 2 bases, with 5 bases between. Germline V gene sequence: CDR1 GTSNPN, CDR2 SVGIG (reference sequence). The CDR3 covers 13 residues. CDR3 sequence reads: CAWSVMTGNTIYF. CDR3 in DNA: TGTGCCTGGAGTGTAATGACTGGAAACACCATATATTTT.

The chain carries TRBV5-4 and TRBJ1-1; a weak D match, TRBD1 (5 bases). CDR1 is SGHNT, CDR2 YYREEE, per germline (reference sequence). This CDR3 region has 14 residues. Trimming stripped 4 bases from V and 6 bases from J, with 16 bases between. The CDR3 loop is CASSVGGVGAEAFF. DNA of the CDR3: TGTGCCAGCAGCGTTGGAGGGGTTGGGGCTGAAGCTTTCTTT.

The V and J genes are TRBV7-9 and TRBJ2-7; 11 bases are shared with TRBD2. The germline V gene encodes CDR1 SEHNR and CDR2 FQNEAQ (reference sequence). The CDR3 length is 18 residues. Trimming took 4 bases from V and 2 from J; bases not matched to a gene: 13. CDR3 in amino acids: CASSSLTSGAYLAYEQYF. CDR3 DNA: TGTGCCAGCAGCTCCCTGACTAGCGGGGCCTATTTAGCCTACGAGCAGTACTTC.